The source of this T cell receptor beta chain is a study of a mutant IDH1 vaccine in newly diagnosed glioma (dated by TCRdb to the early 2020s). Study-level background: Of the roughly 32 patients who were treated, around 62% were male and about 40% were female, and the mean age was around 40 years. Prior to enrollment, standard therapy consisting of radiotherapy alone, temozolomide alone, or radiochemotherapy with temozolomide had been administered to patients, with the combination being received by most patients. Peripheral blood was drawn at six visits: V03 (baseline), V05, V07, V10, V12 and V13. For exploratory analyses, 25 to 30 treated patients had longitudinal TCRB deep sequencing done wherever samples were available.

The CDR3 goes from the cysteine to the phenylalanine over 13 residues. Solely the CDR3 DNA is kept, with 39 bases framed from the first base. At the junction V is shortened by 5 bases and J by 7 bases, with 15 bases in between. For CDR1 and CDR2, the germline V gene lists SGHVS and FQNEAQ. Broader findings and caveats from the paper: Availability determined which PBMC samples were chosen for TCRB deep sequencing. According to the authors, sample limitations meant that analyses of patient blood samples could not be reproduced. Vaccine-induced immune responses across multiple MHC alleles were detected in approximately 94% of patients. Pseudoprogression appeared unrelated to alterations in the top peripheral T cell clonotypes detected by TCRB sequencing.

The library was produced with the immunoSEQ multiplex PCR assay. Following the manufacturer's protocol, the hsTCRB Kit was used to amplify rearranged TCR beta chain sequences. An Illumina MiSeq was used to sequence the TCRB libraries. The authors processed their data as follows. Demultiplexing, trimming and gene mapping were performed with the kit vendor's proprietary platform. Here the immuneACCESS table is served through TCRdb, limited to in-frame sequences with V and J called. Missing clones are a known gap in these copies; in checked studies unresolved V genes cover under half, and the rest lacks a known reason. Clonal size and the V and J genes are those of that table, whereas D and trimming came from the DNA. The sample includes about 36,000 clones, with roughly 92% observed a single time. Of the sample, roughly 18% falls within the top ten clones. A word on this clone: Its cognate antigen has yet to be identified. Per-base quality was not reported, and no clone a single base away is much larger than it.

The time point label on this specimen signifies: baseline, week 1 (first vaccination visit). The treatment or condition label corresponds to: pre-vaccination baseline after standard-of-care therapy. Donors had newly diagnosed WHO grade 3 or 4 IDH1-mutant astrocytomas with loss of nuclear ATRX. The samples were drawn from NOA16, a multicentre, single-arm, open-label phase I trial in Germany that tested a mutant IDH1 peptide vaccine in humans for the first time. Blood drawn at visit V03 was used as the baseline sample for immunogenicity testing. Genomic DNA for TCRB sequencing was isolated from EDTA blood with the DNeasy Blood and Tissue Kit.

The chain is encoded by TRBV7-8 joined to TRBJ2-7; matching of 6 bases hints at TRBD2 as the D gene. The sample in question was PBMCs, obtained from a glioma patient treated with radiotherapy, temozolomide or both. The sequence came from a man aged 18 to 29 with glioma. The DNA is as follows: TGTGCCAGCAGCCTTCGACTAGTCGGGGAGCAGTACTTC. It specifies CASSLRLVGEQYF.